Each of the 20 T cell receptor beta chains below was sequenced from the same sample in a study of blood T cell repertoires in COVID-19. Profiled with immunoSEQ multiplex PCR; TCRdb holds only in-frame clones, not every one. Of about 350,000 clones listed, more than 85% are singletons. Specimen: PBMCs or T cells enriched from blood (not recorded which). The receptors were gathered from a woman younger than 45 who had recovered from COVID-19.

This clone came up once. This chain links TRBV2 with TRBJ1-2; TRBD1 might be the D (5 bases). V was trimmed by 3 bases and J by 8 bases, leaving 13 bases between them. This CDR3 is 13 amino acids long. Germline V lookup: CDR1 SNHLY, CDR2 FYNNEI. The CDR3 bases are TGTGCCAGCAGTGAGTCCCAGGGAGGCGGCTACACCTTC. The encoded protein is CASSESQGGGYTF.

The CDR3 sequence: CASSPSRGDTEAFF. The CDR3 nucleotides read TGTGCCAGCAGCCCCAGCCGGGGGGACACTGAAGCTTTCTTT. This chain joins TRBV28 and TRBJ1-1; tentative D call: TRBD1 (5 bases). Per germline, CDR1 MDHEN and CDR2 SYDVKM. This CDR3 is built from 14 residues. Trimming stripped 6 bases from V and 3 bases from J, with 14 bases between.

The chain employs TRBV29-1 and TRBJ1-4, with 11 positions matching TRBD1. V gave up 7 bases and J gave up 2 bases; unmatched junction bases: 9. Germline loops: CDR1 SQVTM, CDR2 ANQGSEA. The CDR3 totals 16 residues. CDR3 amino acids: CSAFTGTGGTNEKLFF. The CDR3 nucleotides are TGCAGCGCCTTCACGGGGACAGGGGGGACTAATGAAAAACTGTTTTTT.

This chain links TRBV3-1 (or the pseudogene TRBV3-2) with TRBJ1-6; 9 nucleotides line up with TRBD1. V gave up 1 base and J gave up 1 base; unmatched junction bases: 2. CDR1 is LGHDT, CDR2 YNNKEL, per germline (reference sequence). The CDR3 is 17 amino acids. CDR3 nucleotides: TGTGCCAGCAGCCAAGCGACAGGGGGGTCCTATAATTCACCCCTCCACTTT. This translates into CASSQATGGSYNSPLHF.

V is TRBV9 and J is TRBJ1-1; 8 bases are shared with TRBD1. The J segment lost 10 bases and the V segment lost 0 bases, leaving 8 bases of the junction unmatched. CDR1 SGDLS and CDR2 YYNGEE come from the germline V gene. The CDR3 consists of 14 residues. The CDR3 here is CASSVAPDRDRAFF. CDR3 in DNA: TGTGCCAGCAGCGTAGCCCCGGACAGGGATAGAGCTTTCTTT.

This clone has more than one count but fewer than ten. Here the CDR3 DNA reads TGTGCCAGCAGCTTGAGTCGGGGGGTCGGAAGCTCCTACGAGCAGTACTTC. Encoded protein: CASSLSRGVGSSYEQYF. V is TRBV7-9 and J is TRBJ2-7, with TRBD2 matching 7 bases. Germline assignment: CDR1 SEHNR and CDR2 FQNEAQ (reference sequence). The CDR3 totals 17 residues. Trimming cost V 3 bases and J 0 bases; bases outside gene matches: 11.

This chain uses TRBV7-9 with TRBJ2-7; 7 bases line up with TRBD2. CDR1 is SEHNR and CDR2 is FQNEAQ in the germline V gene (reference sequence). V was clipped by 1 base and J by 0 bases; unmatched bases: 6. The CDR3 contains 16 residues. CDR3 nucleotides: TGTGCCAGCAGCTTAGGGCAGGCGGGAGCCTCCTACGAGCAGTACTTC. It encodes CASSLGQAGASYEQYF.

The chain employs TRBV2 and TRBJ1-4, with 8 bases aligning to TRBD1. V lost 7 bases, J lost 8 bases, and 12 bases stayed unmatched. Germline CDR1 is SNHLY and CDR2 is FYNNEI. The CDR3 runs to 15 residues. The CDR3 nucleotides are TGTGCCAGCACCCGCTCCGGGACAGGAGGCGAAAAACTGTTTTTT. Translation: CASTRSGTGGEKLFF.

The V and J genes are TRBV15 and TRBJ1-1; 7 bases fit TRBD1. The trim removed 2 bases at V and 5 bases at J, leaving 2 bases unmatched. Germline lookup yields CDR1 LNHNV and CDR2 YYDKDF (reference sequence). This CDR3 contains 13 residues. The CDR3 loop reads CATSRQGGTEAFF. CDR3 bases: TGTGCCACCAGCAGACAGGGGGGAACTGAAGCTTTCTTT. The full variable domain, in which reference TRBV15 and TRBJ1-1 provide the parts outside the CDR3, is DAMVIQNPRYQVTQFGKPVTLSCSQTLNHNVMYWYQQKSSQAPKLLFHYYDKDFNNEADTPDNFQSRRPNTSFCFLDIRSPGLGDTAMYLCATSRQGGTEAFFGQGTRLTVV.

This clone was detected only once. The chain couples TRBV25-1 to TRBJ1-1; possible D gene TRBD1, 6 bases. Germline V gene sequence: CDR1 MGHDK, CDR2 SYGVNS. Trimming shortened V by 4 bases and J by 0 bases, and 9 bases separated the two germline ends. This CDR3 has 14 amino acids. CDR3 sequence (DNA): TGTGCCAGCAGTGTGACAGGCATGAACACTGAAGCTTTCTTT. Translating it yields CASSVTGMNTEAFF.

The chain employs TRBV18 and TRBJ1-5, with D hard to call. Germline V gives CDR1 KGHSH, CDR2 LQKENI. V lost 3 bases, J lost 5 bases, and 14 bases lay in between. The CDR3 length is 15 residues. The CDR3 nucleotides are TGTGCCAGCTCACCTTTTGGATACGGGGATCAGCCCCAGCATTTT. It is translated as CASSPFGYGDQPQHF.

The sample holds many counts of this clone. The chain uses TRBV9 and TRBJ1-6, with 8 bases that match TRBD1. J lost 3 bases, V lost 4 bases, and 12 bases had no gene match. The CDR3 is 18 amino acids. CDR1 is SGDLS and CDR2 is YYNGEE in the germline V gene. CDR3 coding DNA: TGTGCCAGCAGCTCGACTGCCTCCGGACAGGGCTATAATTCACCCCTCCACTTT. Protein product: CASSSTASGQGYNSPLHF.

The chain is built from TRBV25-1 and TRBJ1-2, with TRBD1 as a possible D gene (5 bases). The CDR3 runs to 15 residues. V lost 5 bases, J lost 8 bases, and 21 bases lay in between. Germline assignment: CDR1 MGHDK and CDR2 SYGVNS. CDR3: CASSKEGRGLGGYTF. The CDR3 bases are TGTGCCAGCAGTAAAGAGGGGAGGGGCCTCGGAGGCTACACCTTC.

This chain links TRBV4-2 with TRBJ1-1; D is perhaps TRBD1 (5 bases). Germline assignment: CDR1 LGHNA and CDR2 YNFKEQ. V was trimmed by 4 bases and J by 0 bases, leaving 18 bases between them. The CDR3 contains 17 residues. The CDR3 sequence: CASSPKKGQVMNTEAFF. CDR3 sequence (DNA): TGTGCCAGCAGCCCGAAAAAGGGGCAGGTCATGAACACTGAAGCTTTCTTT.

The chain couples TRBV28 to TRBJ1-2, with D maybe TRBD1 (6 bases). In germline, CDR1 is MDHEN, CDR2 SYDVKM. The CDR3 spans 15 residues. V was cut by 3 bases and J by 2 bases, with 13 bases left in between. In DNA, the CDR3 is TGTGCCAGCAGTTTCCCGACAGGCTTGAACTATGGCTACACCTTC. Protein product: CASSFPTGLNYGYTF.

This clone was seen a handful of times. This rearrangement joins TRBV11-2 to TRBJ1-3, with 7 bases fitting TRBD1. CDR3 length: 17 residues. CDR1 SGHAT and CDR2 FQNNGV come from the germline V gene. The V gene end was trimmed by 0 bases and the J gene end by 0 bases; junction bases not matched to a gene: 5. This CDR3 is CASSLEGQTLSGNTIYF. In DNA form, the CDR3 reads TGTGCCAGCAGCTTAGAGGGACAGACCCTCTCTGGAAACACCATATATTTT.

J is TRBJ2-7 and V is TRBV28; TRBD2 aligns across 16 bases. V shed 8 bases, J shed 4 bases, and the junction held 8 bases outside the gene matches. Germline V gene sequence: CDR1 MDHEN, CDR2 SYDVKM. CDR3 length: 16 amino acids. CDR3 sequence reads: CASAGTSGGAIYEQYF. The DNA for the CDR3 is TGTGCCAGCGCCGGGACTAGCGGGGGGGCTATTTACGAGCAGTACTTC.

The chain uses TRBV7-9 and TRBJ2-7; the D gene is possibly TRBD1 (5 bases). The ends were cut back, 2 bases at V and 7 bases at J, with 12 bases in the middle. From germline, CDR1 is SEHNR and CDR2 FQNEAQ (reference sequence). The length of the CDR3 is 13 residues. The DNA of the CDR3 is TGTGCCAGCAGCTTACCGGTGAAGGGGGAGCAGTACTTC. This gives the protein CASSLPVKGEQYF.

This clone was counted once. V and J are TRBV30 and TRBJ1-6; 8 bases agree with TRBD1. The germline gives CDR1 GTSNPN, CDR2 SVGIG (reference sequence). CDR3 length: 16 amino acids. J gave up 1 base and V 1 base, and 3 bases lay outside the gene matches. The CDR3 loop is CAWSADRGSYNSPLHF. CDR3 bases: TGTGCCTGGAGTGCAGACAGGGGTTCCTATAATTCACCCCTCCACTTT.

The chain is built from TRBV2 and TRBJ1-5; weak D call: TRBD1 (5 bases). V was trimmed by 5 bases and J by 4 bases, leaving 12 bases between them. Germline V gene data show CDR1 as SNHLY and CDR2 as FYNNEI. This CDR3 is 14 amino acids long. In nucleotides, the CDR3 is TGTGCCAGCAGTCCGGGACTGGGGAATCAGCCCCAGCATTTT. Translated, it gives CASSPGLGNQPQHF. Looking up the rest from reference TRBV2 and TRBJ1-5 gives the full variable domain: EPEVTQTPSHQVTQMGQEVILRCVPISNHLYFYWYRQILGQKVEFLVSFYNNEISEKSEIFDDQFSVERPDGSNFTLKIRSTKLEDSAMYFCASSPGLGNQPQHFGDGTRLSIL.